The 23 T cell receptor beta chains below come from one sample, sequenced in a study of cytomegalovirus exposure and HLA in healthy donors. Sequencing was performed with immunoSEQ multiplex PCR; in TCRdb, only in-frame clones are kept and a portion is missing. The sample lists about 84,000 clones, approximately 91% occurring once. The material sequenced was PBMCs. The source of these receptors is a man younger than 40 in good health and CMV-seronegative.

The chain employs TRBV18 and TRBJ2-7; 7 bases line up with TRBD1. The CDR3 runs to 14 residues. The germline gives CDR1 KGHSH, CDR2 LQKENI. The V segment lost 5 bases and the J segment 3 bases; nucleotides outside the gene matches: 7. The chain's CDR3 is CASSAYRDSYEQYF. The CDR3, as DNA: TGTGCCAGCTCAGCATACCGGGACAGCTACGAGCAGTACTTC.

This chain joins TRBV28 and TRBJ2-5; TRBD2 matches 13 bases. The germline gives CDR1 MDHEN, CDR2 SYDVKM. V lost 6 bases, J lost 1 base, and 14 bases stayed unmatched. The CDR3 runs 19 residues. The chain's CDR3 is CASRKRTSGRKARQETQYF. The CDR3 DNA sequence: TGTGCCAGCAGAAAAAGGACTAGCGGGAGAAAGGCACGCCAAGAGACCCAGTACTTC.

The chain carries TRBV5-1 and TRBJ2-1, with a possible D match to TRBD2 (5 bases). CDR1 is SGHRS and CDR2 is YFSETQ in the germline V gene. The V and J ends lost 1 base and 5 bases respectively, with 10 bases between them. CDR3 length: 14 amino acids. The CDR3, as DNA: TGCGCCAGCAGCTTGTCAGCGGACCACAATGAGCAGTTCTTC. It codes for CASSLSADHNEQFF.

The genes are TRBV18 and TRBJ2-1; D remains unclear. CDR3 length: 12 residues. V dropped 6 bases and J dropped 5 bases, with 8 bases sitting between them. Germline V gene lookup returns CDR1 KGHSH and CDR2 LQKENI. CDR3 amino acids: CASSSSNNEQFF. Written as DNA, the CDR3 is TGTGCCAGCTCCTCTTCTAACAATGAGCAGTTCTTC.

J is TRBJ2-3 and V is TRBV5-1; D is perhaps TRBD2 (5 bases). Trimming took off 0 bases at V and 2 bases at J, with 13 bases between the two ends. The CDR3 length is 16 residues. The germline CDR1 and CDR2 sequences are SGHRS and YFSETQ. This CDR3 is CASSLVMSEATDTQYF. Written as DNA, the CDR3 is TGCGCCAGCAGCTTGGTGATGTCGGAGGCCACAGATACGCAGTATTTT.

This chain joins TRBV4-1 and TRBJ1-5, with 8 bases aligning to TRBD1. Germline V gives CDR1 MGHRA, CDR2 YSYEKL. J lost 8 bases, V lost 0 bases, and 12 bases had no gene match. This CDR3 is 17 amino acids long. Here the CDR3 reads CASSQEAPGGLVKPQHF. CDR3 DNA sequence: TGCGCCAGCAGCCAAGAGGCGCCAGGGGGCTTGGTAAAGCCCCAGCATTTT.

This chain joins TRBV7-2 and TRBJ1-2; 8 nucleotides line up with TRBD1. This CDR3 has 14 residues. V lost 4 bases, J lost 7 bases, and 8 bases stayed unmatched. Germline CDR1 and CDR2: SGHTA and FQGNSA. This chain's CDR3 is CASSSDGTGLGYTF. The CDR3 DNA reads as TGTGCCAGCAGCTCCGACGGGACAGGTCTTGGCTACACCTTC.

The CDR3, as DNA: TGTGCCAGCAGCTATCTAGCGGGAGTTAATGAGCAGTTCTTC. This encodes CASSYLAGVNEQFF. J is TRBJ2-1 and V is TRBV6-5, with TRBD2 identical over 10 bases. The CDR3 is 14 residues long. Unmatched junction bases numbered 6, after V lost 6 bases and J lost 7 bases. Germline-derived CDR1 and CDR2 are MNHEY and SVGAGI.

The V call is TRBV10-2, the J call TRBJ1-1; 8 bases are a match to TRBD1. Trimming at V came to 5 bases and at J to 1 base, leaving 3 bases not matched to a gene. The CDR3 has 14 amino acids. CDR1 WSHSY and CDR2 SAAADI come from the germline V gene. The CDR3 DNA is TGCGCCAGCAGTCCCGACAGGGGGAACACTGAAGCTTTCTTT. It translates to CASSPDRGNTEAFF.

The chain couples TRBV7-3 to TRBJ2-7; TRBD2 is a possible D gene (6 bases). The CDR3 is 15 amino acids. The V gene lost 2 bases and the J gene lost 3 bases, with 14 bases spanning the gap. Germline V gene data show CDR1 as SGHTA and CDR2 as FQGTGA. CDR3 region: CASSLGAGSFYEQYF. CDR3 sequence (DNA): TGTGCCAGCAGCTTAGGGGCGGGGTCGTTCTACGAGCAGTACTTC.

This chain joins TRBV2 and TRBJ2-3; tentative D call: TRBD1 (6 bases). Germline V CDR1 and CDR2: SNHLY, FYNNEI. The V gene lost 8 bases and the J gene lost 4 bases, with 19 bases spanning the gap. The CDR3 contains 15 residues. Here the CDR3 reads CASRFAATGSDTQYF. Here the CDR3 DNA reads TGTGCCAGCCGTTTTGCCGCGACAGGATCAGATACGCAGTATTTT.

The rearrangement joins TRBV4-1 to TRBJ2-3, with D tentatively TRBD1 (5 bases). Germline-derived CDR1 and CDR2 are MGHRA and YSYEKL. V was shortened by 3 bases and J by 6 bases, with 10 bases between the two germline ends. The CDR3 is 13 residues long. CDR3 protein: CASSQPGLDTQYF. DNA of the CDR3: TGCGCCAGCAGCCAGCCAGGGCTGGATACGCAGTATTTT.

A single count supports this clone. The gene calls are TRBV5-1 and TRBJ2-1; 9 bases are shared with TRBD1. Germline lookup yields CDR1 SGHRS and CDR2 YFSETQ. The CDR3 is made up of 14 amino acids. V lost 4 bases, J lost 8 bases, and 7 bases stayed unmatched. The CDR3 region has the DNA TGCGCCAGCAGCCTGGGACAGGGTGAGGATGAGCAGTTCTTC. Its translation: CASSLGQGEDEQFF.

The rearrangement uses TRBV2 and TRBJ1-1; D is unclear. Germline CDR1 SNHLY, CDR2 FYNNEI. Between the trimmed V and J ends, which lost 8 bases and 0 bases, there was a span of 16 bases. The CDR3 extends over 15 amino acids. The CDR3 region is CASGAPIAMNTEAFF. Written as DNA, the CDR3 is TGTGCCAGCGGTGCCCCCATAGCCATGAACACTGAAGCTTTCTTT.

The V call is TRBV27, the J call TRBJ1-3; weak D call: TRBD1 (6 bases). V lost 2 bases, J lost 0 bases, and 8 bases lay in between. This CDR3 region has 15 residues. CDR1 and CDR2 (germline): MNHEY, SMNVEV (reference sequence). The DNA of the CDR3 is TGTGCCAGCAGTTTAATAGGGGGCTCTGGAAACACCATATATTTT. Protein: CASSLIGGSGNTIYF.

As DNA, the CDR3 is TGCAGCGTTGGGCCAGGGAACTCCTACGAGCAGTACTTC. Amino acid sequence: CSVGPGNSYEQYF. The rearrangement joins TRBV29-1 to TRBJ2-7; D might be TRBD1 (5 bases). V was pared by 4 bases and J by 0 bases, with 10 bases between. This CDR3 region has 13 residues. Germline-derived CDR1 and CDR2 are SQVTM and ANQGSEA.

V gene TRBV19 combines with J gene TRBJ2-3; 9 bases are shared with TRBD1. The CDR3 extends over 15 amino acids. Unmatched junction bases numbered 7, after V lost 3 bases and J lost 6 bases. Germline lookup yields CDR1 LNHDA and CDR2 SQIVND (reference sequence). The chain's CDR3 is CASSIPGTGSDTQYF. The CDR3 DNA is TGTGCCAGTAGTATCCCCGGGACAGGGTCCGATACGCAGTATTTT.

The chain employs TRBV14 and TRBJ1-6; D uncertain. CDR1 is SGHDN, CDR2 FVKESK, per germline. The ends were cut back, 2 bases at V and 0 bases at J, with 11 bases in the middle. The CDR3 runs 17 residues. The chain's CDR3 is CASSQLPVISYNSPLHF. CDR3 bases: TGTGCCAGCAGCCAACTTCCGGTAATCTCCTATAATTCACCCCTCCACTTT. The full variable domain, rest sourced from reference TRBV14 and TRBJ1-6, is EAGVTQFPSHSVIEKGQTVTLRCDPISGHDNLYWYRRVMGKEIKFLLHFVKESKQDESGMPNNRFLAERTGGTYSTLKVQPAELEDSGVYFCASSQLPVISYNSPLHFGNGTRLTVT.

The chain carries TRBV6-6 and TRBJ1-5; D gene uncertain. This CDR3 is built from 12 residues. CDR1 is MNHNY, CDR2 SVGAGI, per germline (reference sequence). V lost 6 bases and J 7 bases, leaving 10 bases between the germline ends. DNA for the CDR3: TGTGCCAGCAGATTCGAGGAGCAGCCCCAGCATTTT. It encodes CASRFEEQPQHF.

The chain joins TRBV6-1 to TRBJ1-5; tentative D call: TRBD1 (6 bases). V gave up 4 bases and J gave up 3 bases, with 19 bases separating them. CDR1 and CDR2 (germline): MNHNS, SASEGT. This CDR3 region has 17 residues. The CDR3 DNA reads as TGTGCCAGCAGTGTGGGACATTTTGGAGGTAACAATCAGCCCCAGCATTTT. It specifies CASSVGHFGGNNQPQHF.

The gene calls are TRBV13 and TRBJ2-5; tentative D call: TRBD1 (6 bases). Trimming pared 3 bases from V and 2 bases from J, leaving 19 bases between. The CDR3 has 17 residues. From germline, CDR1 is PRHDT and CDR2 FYEKMQ (reference sequence). CDR3 nucleotide sequence: TGTGCCAGCAGCTTTCGATACCGGGACACTAAGCAAGAGACCCAGTACTTC. Protein product: CASSFRYRDTKQETQYF.

The gene calls are TRBV28 and TRBJ1-1, with D uncertain. The CDR3 runs 13 residues. V lost 10 bases and J 5 bases, leaving 17 bases between the germline ends. Germline-derived CDR1 and CDR2 are MDHEN and SYDVKM. The CDR3 nucleotides are TGTGCCATTAGCGGAAGGGTTAAGACTGAAGCTTTCTTT. Its translation: CAISGRVKTEAFF.

This chain joins TRBV6-6 and TRBJ1-1, with D unclear. Germline V gives CDR1 MNHNY, CDR2 SVGAGI (reference sequence). V was pared by 8 bases and J by 1 base, with 8 bases between. The CDR3 extends over 12 amino acids. Written as DNA, the CDR3 is TGTGCCAGCGTTCAGCGGAACACTGAAGCTTTCTTT. Protein sequence: CASVQRNTEAFF.